The 27 T cell receptor beta chains below were found in one sample sequenced in a study of T cell changes during pregnancy in multiple sclerosis. TCRdb keeps only in-frame clones here, not all; method: immunoSEQ multiplex PCR. This sample has tens of thousands of clones, with under 95% found just once. Sequencing used CD8+ T cells from peripheral blood mononuclear cells, obtained before pregnancy. Source of these receptors: a female donor with multiple sclerosis, enrolled in a pregnancy study.

The chain has TRBV29-1 and TRBJ1-2, with 9 bases aligning to TRBD1. With 7 bases clipped from V and 6 bases from J, the junction kept 9 bases outside the gene matches. The germline V gene has CDR1 SQVTM and CDR2 ANQGSEA. The CDR3 loop spans 13 amino acids. CDR3 region: CSAPTGGANGYTF. DNA for the CDR3: TGCAGCGCTCCTACAGGGGGCGCGAATGGCTACACCTTC. Looking up the rest from reference TRBV29-1 and TRBJ1-2 gives the full variable domain: SAVISQKPSRDICQRGTSLTIQCQVDSQVTMMFWYRQQPGQSLTLIATANQGSEATYESGFVIDKFPISRPNLTFSTLTVSNMSPEDSSIYLCSAPTGGANGYTFGSGTRLTVV.

The chain links TRBV11-2 to TRBJ2-5; D possibly corresponds to TRBD2 (7 bases). V was trimmed by 4 bases and J by 2 bases, leaving 17 bases between them. CDR1 and CDR2 (germline): SGHAT, FQNNGV. The CDR3 has 16 residues. The CDR3 DNA follows: TGTGCCAGCAGCTGGGGGGGCGGGGGCCGACAAGAGACCCAGTACTTC. Protein product: CASSWGGGGRQETQYF.

This rearrangement joins TRBV28 to TRBJ1-5, with a tentative D call TRBD1 (5 bases). Trimming took 6 bases from V and 0 from J, leaving 12 bases between them. The CDR3 loop spans 15 amino acids. Germline V CDR1 and CDR2: MDHEN, SYDVKM. CDR3 DNA: TGTGCCAGCAGCCCTATGACAGATAGCAATCAGCCCCAGCATTTT. Translated: CASSPMTDSNQPQHF. The whole variable domain, remainder taken from reference TRBV28 and TRBJ1-5, is DVKVTQSSRYLVKRTGEKVFLECVQDMDHENMFWYRQDPGLGLRLIYFSYDVKMKEKGDIPEGYSVSREKKERFSLILESASTNQTSMYLCASSPMTDSNQPQHFGDGTRLSIL.

The V gene is TRBV5-4, the J gene TRBJ2-5, with D perhaps TRBD2 (7 bases). This CDR3 comprises 14 residues. V was cut by 1 base and J by 3 bases, with 10 bases left in between. The germline V gene encodes CDR1 SGHNT and CDR2 YYREEE (reference sequence). Here the CDR3 reads CASSLRGAKETQYF. For the CDR3, the DNA is TGTGCCAGCAGCTTGCGGGGGGCTAAAGAGACCCAGTACTTC.

The rearrangement uses TRBV9 and TRBJ2-2; a possible D gene is TRBD2 (6 bases). The CDR3 is 18 amino acids. Trimming took off 2 bases at V and 6 bases at J, with 23 bases between the two ends. Germline CDR1 and CDR2: SGDLS and YYNGEE. CDR3 region: CASSVRSDKLAGSGELFF. The CDR3 coding sequence is TGTGCCAGCAGCGTGAGATCGGACAAGCTGGCGGGATCCGGGGAGCTGTTTTTT.

The rearrangement uses TRBV14 and TRBJ2-1; 11 bases line up with TRBD1. The CDR3 consists of 16 residues. CDR1 SGHDN and CDR2 FVKESK come from the germline V gene. Trimming took 8 bases from V and 8 from J; bases not matched to a gene: 14. The CDR3 DNA reads as TGTGCCAGCCTTAAAACGGGACAGGGGGTGCGGGATGAGCAGTTCTTC. Amino acids: CASLKTGQGVRDEQFF.

The table lists this clone with a few counts. The chain links TRBV4-1 to TRBJ2-3, with no clear D. Per the germline V gene, CDR1 is MGHRA and CDR2 is YSYEKL. The CDR3 spans 15 residues. V lost 0 bases and J 2 bases, leaving 9 bases between the germline ends. For the CDR3, the DNA is TGCGCCAGCAGCCAAGAGGTCCGGTTCACAGATACGCAGTATTTT. Its protein product is CASSQEVRFTDTQYF.

This clone was recorded only once. The genes are TRBV4-1 and TRBJ2-7; TRBD1 aligns across 7 bases. Germline V CDR1 and CDR2: MGHRA, YSYEKL. This CDR3 is 13 amino acids long. J was trimmed by 6 bases and V by 4 bases; bases with no gene match: 6. CDR3 amino acids: CASSLGTVSEQYF. DNA for the CDR3: TGCGCCAGCAGCCTCGGGACAGTCTCCGAGCAGTACTTC.

The chain couples TRBV6-1 to TRBJ2-1; tentatively, D is TRBD2 (6 bases). This CDR3 has 14 residues. Germline V gives CDR1 MNHNS, CDR2 SASEGT. Trimming removed 0 bases from V and 4 bases from J, with 7 bases in between. The CDR3 DNA follows: TGTGCCAGCAGTGAAGCGGGGGGATACAATGAGCAGTTCTTC. This codes for CASSEAGGYNEQFF.

CDR3 in DNA: TGTGCCAGCAGTACTAGCGGGGAAATCGGGGGTGAGCAGTTCTTC. This encodes CASSTSGEIGGEQFF. The chain recombines TRBV9 with TRBJ2-1; 10 bases fit TRBD2. CDR1 and CDR2 (germline): SGDLS, YYNGEE. V lost 5 bases to trimming and J lost 9 bases; unmatched junction nucleotides: 11. The CDR3 is made up of 15 amino acids. The full variable domain, in which reference TRBV9 and TRBJ2-1 provide the parts outside the CDR3, is DSGVTQTPKHLITATGQRVTLRCSPRSGDLSVYWYQQSLDQGLQFLIQYYNGEERAKGNILERFSAQQFPDLHSELNLSSLELGDSALYFCASSTSGEIGGEQFFGPGTRLTVL.

The chain is built from TRBV28 and TRBJ1-1, with 7 positions matching TRBD1. V shed 4 bases and J 0 bases; nucleotides not matched to a gene: 8. Germline assignment: CDR1 MDHEN and CDR2 SYDVKM. The CDR3 is made up of 16 amino acids. CDR3 in amino acids: CASSSRDSFMNTEAFF. CDR3 in DNA: TGTGCCAGCAGTTCCCGGGACAGCTTTATGAACACTGAAGCTTTCTTT.

The V and J genes are TRBV9 and TRBJ2-6; TRBD1 aligns across 8 bases. Germline CDR1 and CDR2: SGDLS and YYNGEE. V lost 1 base to trimming and J lost 1 base; unmatched junction nucleotides: 13. The CDR3 totals 20 residues. The DNA for the CDR3 is TGTGCCAGCAGCGTAAATCTTGGGGGACAGGTGACTTCTGGGGCCAACGTCCTGACTTTC. Protein sequence: CASSVNLGGQVTSGANVLTF.

This clone showed up just once. V is TRBV14 and J is TRBJ2-7; D is ambiguous. Germline V gene sequence: CDR1 SGHDN, CDR2 FVKESK. The CDR3 length is 12 residues. Trimming cost V 2 bases and J 3 bases, with 5 bases left between them. In nucleotides, the CDR3 is TGTGCCAGCAGCCAAAGCATCTACGAGCAGTACTTC. Translated: CASSQSIYEQYF. Together with reference TRBV14 and TRBJ2-7, the CDR3 gives the full variable domain: EAGVTQFPSHSVIEKGQTVTLRCDPISGHDNLYWYRRVMGKEIKFLLHFVKESKQDESGMPNNRFLAERTGGTYSTLKVQPAELEDSGVYFCASSQSIYEQYFGPGTRLTVT.

This clone was counted once. The rearrangement uses TRBV29-1 and TRBJ1-1; 8 nucleotides agree with TRBD1. CDR3 length equals 14 residues. Losses at the gene ends were 5 bases for V and 1 base for J; bases not matched to a gene: 6. Per germline, CDR1 SQVTM and CDR2 ANQGSEA. CDR3 DNA sequence: TGCAGCGTTCGGGGGACAGGTGCGAACACTGAAGCTTTCTTT. Translation gives CSVRGTGANTEAFF.

This clone turned up a few times. The chain has TRBV9 and TRBJ2-5, with D tentatively TRBD2 (5 bases). This CDR3 comprises 15 residues. CDR1 is SGDLS, CDR2 YYNGEE, per germline. Deletions cut 0 bases from V and 2 bases from J, with 11 bases between. This CDR3 is CASSVGRGFQETQYF. The CDR3 DNA reads TGTGCCAGCAGCGTAGGAAGAGGGTTTCAAGAGACCCAGTACTTC. The full variable domain, in which reference TRBV9 and TRBJ2-5 provide the parts outside the CDR3, is DSGVTQTPKHLITATGQRVTLRCSPRSGDLSVYWYQQSLDQGLQFLIQYYNGEERAKGNILERFSAQQFPDLHSELNLSSLELGDSALYFCASSVGRGFQETQYFGPGTRLLVL.

The chain has TRBV5-6 and TRBJ2-3; 10 nucleotides agree with TRBD1. Trimming cost V 1 base and J 4 bases; bases outside gene matches: 3. Germline V gene data show CDR1 as SGHDT and CDR2 as YYEEEE. This CDR3 comprises 15 residues. CDR3 protein: CASSLWDRGPDTQYF. CDR3 nucleotides: TGTGCCAGCAGCTTGTGGGACAGGGGCCCAGATACGCAGTATTTT.

The chain links TRBV19 to TRBJ1-1, with TRBD1 as a possible D gene (5 bases). CDR1 LNHDA and CDR2 SQIVND come from the germline V gene (reference sequence). V gave up 2 bases and J gave up 5 bases, with 15 bases separating them. This CDR3 is built from 15 residues. The CDR3, as DNA: TGTGCCAGTAGTATAAGTGTGGGGCCTGGGACTGAAGCTTTCTTT. Translated: CASSISVGPGTEAFF.

The V and J genes are TRBV13 and TRBJ1-2; 7 positions agree with TRBD1. This CDR3 is 15 amino acids long. V lost 3 bases and J lost 1; bases outside the gene matches: 5. In germline, CDR1 is PRHDT, CDR2 FYEKMQ (reference sequence). The CDR3 is CASSFTGEINYGYTF. CDR3 in DNA: TGTGCCAGCAGCTTCACAGGGGAGATTAACTATGGCTACACCTTC.

V gene TRBV29-1 combines with J gene TRBJ1-2; 9 nucleotides match TRBD1. This CDR3 is built from 14 residues. V lost 5 bases, J lost 0 bases, and 4 bases stayed unmatched. The germline CDR1 and CDR2 sequences are SQVTM and ANQGSEA. The CDR3 sequence: CSVLRQGANYGYTF. The CDR3 DNA sequence: TGCAGCGTTCTCAGACAGGGGGCTAACTATGGCTACACCTTC.

This chain connects TRBV27 to TRBJ2-2, with TRBD2 identical over 14 bases. CDR3 length equals 17 residues. V was pared by 0 bases and J by 6 bases, with 3 bases of the junction left unmatched. The V gene's germline CDR1 is MNHEY and CDR2 SMNVEV (reference sequence). The CDR3 DNA is TGTGCCAGCAGTTTATCGGGACTAGCGGGGGAGTCCGGGGAGCTGTTTTTT. It is translated as CASSLSGLAGESGELFF.

This clone was picked up one time. This rearrangement joins TRBV4-1 to TRBJ2-5, with D unclear. V lost 1 base to trimming and J lost 4 bases, with 13 bases between them. In germline, CDR1 is MGHRA, CDR2 YSYEKL. The CDR3 loop spans 15 amino acids. The CDR3 DNA sequence: TGCGCCAGCAGCCAAGCATCCCTAGAGAGAGAGACCCAGTACTTC. The encoded protein is CASSQASLERETQYF.

The CDR3 loop reads CASSRDGEGAFF. The CDR3 nucleotides are TGTGCCAGCAGCAGAGACGGGGAGGGAGCTTTCTTT. The chain uses TRBV13 and TRBJ1-1; D ambiguous. Trimming took 5 bases from V and 10 from J, leaving 14 bases between them. This CDR3 has 12 residues. The germline V gene encodes CDR1 PRHDT and CDR2 FYEKMQ (reference sequence).

This sequence joins TRBV2 and TRBJ1-5, with TRBD1 matching 8 bases. Germline V gene data show CDR1 as SNHLY and CDR2 as FYNNEI. CDR3 size: 15 residues. V shed 8 bases and J 1 base; nucleotides not matched to a gene: 7. CDR3 nucleotides: TGTGCCAGCCGCCAGGGGACAGGAAGCAATCAGCCCCAGCATTTT. As protein: CASRQGTGSNQPQHF.

The rearrangement links TRBV9 to TRBJ2-4, with D perhaps TRBD2 (6 bases). The length of the CDR3 is 15 residues. V dropped 3 bases and J dropped 0 bases, with 10 bases sitting between them. Germline loops: CDR1 SGDLS, CDR2 YYNGEE. The CDR3 coding sequence is TGTGCCAGCAGCGCAGGAGGGGAAGCCAAAAACATTCAGTACTTC. As protein: CASSAGGEAKNIQYF.

The chain combines TRBV25-1 with TRBJ2-7; a weak D match, TRBD1 (5 bases). The CDR3 loop spans 13 amino acids. V lost 8 bases and J lost 0, with 11 bases in between. The germline V gene has CDR1 MGHDK and CDR2 SYGVNS. CDR3 DNA: TGTGCCAGCGGTTATCAGGGCTCCTACGAGCAGTACTTC. Amino acids: CASGYQGSYEQYF.

The chain couples TRBV6-4 to TRBJ2-2, with TRBD2 identical over 13 bases. V lost 2 bases to trimming and J lost 7 bases; unmatched junction nucleotides: 4. Germline V gene lookup returns CDR1 MRHNA and CDR2 SNTAGT. The CDR3 has 16 residues. The CDR3, as DNA: TGTGCCAGCAGTGACGGACTAGCGGGGGAGAGCGGGGAGCTGTTTTTT. This translates into CASSDGLAGESGELFF.

The chain combines TRBV4-2 with TRBJ2-1; tentatively, D is TRBD1 (6 bases). Per germline, CDR1 LGHNA and CDR2 YNFKEQ. V was pared by 4 bases and J by 3 bases, with 13 bases between. This CDR3 has 15 amino acids. CDR3 protein: CASSLGAGDYNEQFF. The DNA for the CDR3 is TGTGCCAGCAGCCTCGGGGCAGGGGACTACAATGAGCAGTTCTTC.